This T cell receptor (beta chain) was found in a study of T cells in Graves' hyperthyroidism and ophthalmopathy. Study-wide context: Upon initial diagnosis and before any treatment, peripheral blood was collected.

Overall study results and limits: Most thyroid clonotypes expanded above 0.001 were also detected in blood.

This clonotype was seen repeatedly, ten times or more. No antigen is known for it. Trimming cost V 4 bases and J 1 base, with 18 bases left between them. Germline loops: CDR1 SGHRS, CDR2 YFSETQ. This CDR3 contains 16 residues. Researchers took RNA transcripts and amplified the TCR beta CDR3 regions from them. During a first-round RT-PCR of the TCR CDR3, the HTBI primer set was used. TCRdb independently ran MiXCR on the multiplex PCR reads; one entry per CDR3 protein. The table includes about 320,000 distinct CDR3 sequences, roughly 15% detected once. The sequence was obtained from a young man with Graves' hyperthyroidism. The sequenced material came from blood. The chain couples TRBV5-1 to TRBJ2-7; D possibly corresponds to TRBD2 (6 bases). CDR3 coding DNA: TGCGCCAGCAGCATAGGGACTGGGGCTGGATCCTACGAGCAGTACTTC. As protein: CASSIGTGAGSYEQYF.